Each of the 11 T cell receptor beta chains below was sequenced from the same sample in a study of blood T cells in healthy people across ages. With a J-beta primer mix and a sample-barcoded 5' primer, a second PCR ran 7 to 11 cycles. MiXCR, run by TCRdb on the 5' RACE reads, gives a single entry per CDR3 protein. This table has about 730,000 distinct CDR3 sequences, around 40% appearing once. Sequencing was carried out using blood. The receptors derive from a woman aged 55-70 years in good health.

This clonotype came up a few times. The chain combines TRBV4-1 with TRBJ2-7; 9 positions match TRBD1. Trimming removed 1 base from V and 4 bases from J; junction bases left unmatched: 5. Per germline, CDR1 MGHRA and CDR2 YSYEKL. The CDR3 sequence is 15 residues long. The CDR3 reads CASSQATGGVYEQYF. CDR3 bases: TGCGCCAGCAGCCAAGCAACAGGGGGCGTATACGAGCAGTACTTC.

This clonotype has a count of ten or more. V and J are TRBV12-3 or TRBV12-4 and TRBJ2-1, with a tentative D call TRBD2 (5 bases). The CDR3 length is 14 residues. Trimming pared 7 bases from V and 5 bases from J, leaving 15 bases between. The CDR3 is CASTLGARDNEQFF. The DNA of the CDR3 is TGTGCCAGCACCCTAGGAGCGAGGGACAATGAGCAGTTCTTC.

This clonotype was found a few times. The V and J genes are TRBV21-1 and TRBJ1-2; no DNA check was done on the table's D call, TRBD1. TRBV21-1 is a pseudogene. The CDR3 is 16 amino acids. CDR3 protein: CASSIGLPGFTYGYTF. DNA for the CDR3: TGTGCCAGCAGCATTGGGCTACCAGGGTTCACCTATGGCTACACCTTC.

This chain joins TRBV13 and TRBJ1-6; TRBD1 is a possible D gene (6 bases). Germline CDR1 PRHDT, CDR2 FYEKMQ (reference sequence). Trimming took off 1 base at V and 8 bases at J, with 15 bases between the two ends. This CDR3 region has 16 residues. The CDR3 is CASSLEGQGSDSPLHF. The CDR3 coding sequence is TGTGCCAGCAGCTTAGAAGGTCAGGGGTCGGATTCACCCCTCCACTTT.

V usage is TRBV9 and J usage is TRBJ1-2; a possible D gene is TRBD1 (5 bases). Trimming left V 0 bases short and J 6 bases short, with 12 bases between. Germline lookup yields CDR1 SGDLS and CDR2 YYNGEE. The CDR3 sequence is 14 residues long. The chain's CDR3 is CASSVAAGLDGYTF. CDR3 DNA sequence: TGTGCCAGCAGCGTAGCGGCGGGGCTGGATGGCTACACCTTC.

CDR3 nucleotide sequence: TGTGCCAGCAGCCCCCCCAGGCCTAGTAGCAGCGGTGAGCAGTTCTTC. Its translation: CASSPPRPSSSGEQFF. The chain uses TRBV7-6 and TRBJ2-1, with D maybe TRBD2 (5 bases). V was shortened by 5 bases and J by 9 bases, with 23 bases between the two germline ends. The CDR3 runs 16 residues. The germline gives CDR1 SGHVS, CDR2 FNYEAQ.

Details on this clonotype: At one of its ends the junction is not consistent with the germline gene, which may arise from a read error. The J gene is TRBJ1-1, the V gene TRBV7-3; 8 nucleotides line up with TRBD1. The V gene's germline CDR1 is SGHTA and CDR2 FQGTGA. CDR3 length equals 16 residues. CDR3 region: CASSIRGTGVNTEVFF. The CDR3 DNA sequence: TGTGCCAGCAGCATTCGCGGGACAGGAGTGAACACTGAAGTTTTCTTT.

The chain recombines TRBV2 with TRBJ2-5; no firm D call. The CDR3 is 13 residues long. Trimming took off 4 bases at V and 5 bases at J, with 11 bases between the two ends. Germline assignment: CDR1 SNHLY and CDR2 FYNNEI. CDR3 in DNA: TGTGCCAGCAGTGCACTATCCCGCGAGACCCAGTACTTC. Residues: CASSALSRETQYF.

V is TRBV5-1 and J is TRBJ2-4; either TRBD1 or TRBD2 may fit D (5 bases each). Per germline, CDR1 SGHRS and CDR2 YFSETQ. The ends were cut back, 4 bases at V and 13 bases at J, with 12 bases in the middle. The CDR3 spans 11 residues. Here the CDR3 DNA reads TGCGCCAGCAGCAATCAGGGCGGGCAGTACTTC. It specifies CASSNQGGQYF.

The V gene is TRBV20-1, the J gene TRBJ2-2; D remains ambiguous. The germline gives CDR1 DFQATT, CDR2 SNEGSKA (reference sequence). Trimming took off 8 bases at V and 4 bases at J, with 17 bases between the two ends. The CDR3 contains 14 residues. Here the CDR3 DNA reads TGCAGTACTTACACCGACTTTTTCACCGGGGAGCTGTTTTTT. It codes for CSTYTDFFTGELFF.

This clonotype was detected only a few times. J is TRBJ1-2 and V is TRBV14; a weak D match, TRBD1 (5 bases). CDR1 and CDR2 from the germline V gene are SGHDN and FVKESK. Trimming cost V 3 bases and J 3 bases, with 11 bases left between them. The CDR3 runs to 14 residues. This CDR3 is CASSQLDMDYGYTF. For the CDR3, the DNA is TGTGCCAGCAGCCAGCTGGACATGGACTATGGCTACACCTTC.